The sequence of this T cell receptor (beta chain) was determined in a study of blood T cell repertoires in COVID-19. About the study: Acute and convalescent COVID-19 samples came from the United States, Italy and Spain.

The CDR3 is made up of 16 amino acids. With 6 bases clipped from V and 1 base from J, the junction kept 8 bases outside the gene matches. Germline V gene lookup returns CDR1 MRHNA and CDR2 SNTAGT. Per the study methods: Nucleated cell number was recorded as an estimate derived from reference gene primer amplification. Sequenced by immunoSEQ multiplex PCR; TCRdb stores in-frame clones only, minus some. D and trimming come from the DNA, and the V and J calls and clone size come from that table. This table holds 300,000 to 400,000 clones, approximately 86% found once. The clonotype originates from a woman aged 60-70 years with COVID-19, enrolled during active disease. The chain employs TRBV6-4 and TRBJ2-1, with 8 bases fitting TRBD2. Sequenced material: peripheral blood. In DNA, the CDR3 is TGTGCCAGCAGACCAGATTTAGCGGGGTCCTACAATGAGCAGTTCTTC. Its protein is CASRPDLAGSYNEQFF.